This T cell receptor (beta chain) was captured by sequencing in a study of sequential checkpoint blockade in melanoma. The CDR3 length is 15 residues. CDR1 is KGHSH and CDR2 is LQKENI in the germline V gene. Trimming took off 6 bases at V and 6 bases at J, with 18 bases between the two ends. In its sample, this clone was seen a few times. Described treatment: randomized to nivolumab then ipilimumab (arm A) or the reverse (arm B). Assay used: immunoSEQ multiplex PCR; TCRdb lists only in-frame clones, some missing. The data show 9,000 to 13,000 clones, with approximately 60% seen just once and 15% to 20% held by the top ten.

The clonotype was recovered from a human donor with melanoma. The sample consisted of CD8+ T cells sorted from blood (inferred from file names), taken from a patient given nivolumab and ipilimumab in sequence. The chain links TRBV18 to TRBJ1-5; the D gene is possibly TRBD1 (5 bases). The CDR3 nucleotides read TGTGCCAGCTCCCTCGACAGTACCATGGTTCAGCCCCAGCATTTT. It specifies CASSLDSTMVQPQHF.